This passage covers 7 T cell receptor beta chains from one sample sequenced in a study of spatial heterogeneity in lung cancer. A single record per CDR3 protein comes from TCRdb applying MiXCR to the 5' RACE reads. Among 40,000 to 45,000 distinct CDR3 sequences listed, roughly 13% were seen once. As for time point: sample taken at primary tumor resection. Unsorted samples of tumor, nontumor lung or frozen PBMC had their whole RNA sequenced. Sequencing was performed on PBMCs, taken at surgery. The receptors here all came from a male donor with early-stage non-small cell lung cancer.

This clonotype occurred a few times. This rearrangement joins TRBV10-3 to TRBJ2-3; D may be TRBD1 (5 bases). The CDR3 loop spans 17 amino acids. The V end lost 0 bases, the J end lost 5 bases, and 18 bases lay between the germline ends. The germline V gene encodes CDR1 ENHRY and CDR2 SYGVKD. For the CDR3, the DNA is TGTGCCATCAGTGAGTCCGTGCCAGGACAAGGAAAAGATACGCAGTATTTT. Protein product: CAISESVPGQGKDTQYF.

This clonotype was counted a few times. For the CDR3, the DNA is TGTGCCAGCAATCCGGACAGGGCGTACAATGAGCAGTTCTTC. Encoded protein: CASNPDRAYNEQFF. J is TRBJ2-1 and V is TRBV12-3 or TRBV12-4; TRBD1 aligns across 8 bases. The CDR3 has 14 residues. V was pared by 7 bases and J by 4 bases, with 6 bases of the junction left unmatched.

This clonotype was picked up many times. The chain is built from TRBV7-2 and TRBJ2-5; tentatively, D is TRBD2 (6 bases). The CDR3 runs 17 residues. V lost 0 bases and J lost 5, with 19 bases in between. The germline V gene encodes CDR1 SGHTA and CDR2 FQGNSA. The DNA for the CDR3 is TGTGCCAGCAGCTTAGCGTCCTTAGCAGGAGGGGTGGAGACCCAGTACTTC. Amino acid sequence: CASSLASLAGGVETQYF.

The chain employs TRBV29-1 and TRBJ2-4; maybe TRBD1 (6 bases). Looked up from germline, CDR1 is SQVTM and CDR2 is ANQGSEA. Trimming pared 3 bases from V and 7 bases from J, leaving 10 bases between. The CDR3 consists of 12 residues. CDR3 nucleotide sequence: TGCAGCGTTGATGGCGGACAGAACATTCAGTACTTC. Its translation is CSVDGGQNIQYF.

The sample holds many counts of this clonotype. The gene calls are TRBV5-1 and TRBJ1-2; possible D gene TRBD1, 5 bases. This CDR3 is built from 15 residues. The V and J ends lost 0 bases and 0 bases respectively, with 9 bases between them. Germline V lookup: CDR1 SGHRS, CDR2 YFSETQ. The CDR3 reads CASSLAVGANYGYTF. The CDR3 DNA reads TGCGCCAGCAGCTTGGCCGTGGGGGCTAACTATGGCTACACCTTC.

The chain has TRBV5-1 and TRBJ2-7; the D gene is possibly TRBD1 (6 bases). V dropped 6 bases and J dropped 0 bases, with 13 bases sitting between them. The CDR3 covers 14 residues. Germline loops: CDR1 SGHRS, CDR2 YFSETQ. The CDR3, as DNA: TGCGCCAGCAACCCGGACAGAAGCTCCTACGAGCAGTACTTC. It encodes CASNPDRSSYEQYF. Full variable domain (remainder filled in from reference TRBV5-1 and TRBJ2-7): KAGVTQTPRYLIKTRGQQVTLSCSPISGHRSVSWYQQTPGQGLQFLFEYFSETQRNKGNFPGRFSGRQFSNSRSEMNVSTLELGDSALYLCASNPDRSSYEQYFGPGTRLTVT.

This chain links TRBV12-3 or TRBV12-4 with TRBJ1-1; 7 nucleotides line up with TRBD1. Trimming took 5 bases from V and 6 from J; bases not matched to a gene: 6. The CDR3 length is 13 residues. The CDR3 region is CASSRQGQAEAFF. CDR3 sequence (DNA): TGTGCCAGCAGTCGACAGGGCCAGGCTGAAGCTTTCTTT.